A few counts support the clone carrying this T cell receptor beta chain. The antigen is undetermined. Germline V gene lookup returns CDR1 SGHRS and CDR2 YFSETQ. The CDR3 contains 14 residues. Trimming took off 0 bases at V and 4 bases at J, with 9 bases between the two ends. TCRdb fed the 5' RACE reads into MiXCR, producing one record per CDR3 protein. The sample lists about 430,000 distinct CDR3 sequences, more than 15% seen once, with about a fifth in the top ten. The sample belongs to a study of T-cell memory formation after mild COVID-19. Points from the study as a whole: SARS-CoV-2 specificity of second-wave clones peaking day 37 was unconfirmed. Memory cells collected pre-infection included some clones that later responded, suggesting cross-reactive memory joined.

This chain joins TRBV5-1 and TRBJ2-3; D uncertain. Sequenced input: PBMCs or a T cell subset sorted from them (not recorded which). This sequence originates from a man younger than 35 who had mild COVID-19 (a few samples of this study predate the infection). Cell type and time point are not known. CDR3: CASSLGRTPDTQYF. CDR3 coding DNA: TGCGCCAGCAGCTTGGGACGGACCCCAGATACGCAGTATTTT.